Given below is one T cell receptor (beta chain) in context. Its antigen is unidentified. CDR1 is SGHDN, CDR2 FVKESK, per germline. The CDR3 consists of 13 residues. V lost 4 bases and J 4 bases, leaving 10 bases between the germline ends. This sample is drawn from a study of cytomegalovirus exposure and HLA in healthy donors. The overall study: The 90 to 150 validation repertoires matched the roughly 630 first-cohort repertoires in platform, a later analysis reported.

Findings and caveats of the study: Investigators reported under 200 TCR beta chains as tied to cytomegalovirus. According to reports, the classifier identified cytomegalovirus status with high specificity and sensitivity.

Here immunoSEQ multiplex PCR was the method, and the copy in TCRdb shows in-frame clones only, minus some. The sample contains 150,000 to 200,000 clones, around nine tenths of which appear only once. The genes are TRBV14 and TRBJ1-2; D perhaps matches TRBD1 (6 bases). The source is a man in his late teens or twenties in good health and CMV-seropositive. The sample comprised PBMCs. CDR3 bases: TGTGCCAGCAGCCGGGACAAGACCTATGGCTACACCTTC. Amino acids: CASSRDKTYGYTF.